This T cell receptor (beta chain) stems from a study of blood T cell repertoires in COVID-19. V shed 6 bases and J shed 3 bases, with 12 bases lying between them. CDR1 MNHEY and CDR2 SVGAGI come from the germline V gene. This CDR3 region has 14 residues. Profiled with immunoSEQ multiplex PCR; TCRdb holds only in-frame clones, not every one. The sample has a few hundred thousand clones; about 91% are singletons. The sequence was obtained from a woman aged 55-75 years with acute or convalescent COVID-19. Sequenced sample: peripheral blood. The chain recombines TRBV6-5 with TRBJ2-1; D is possibly TRBD2 (5 bases). CDR3 region: CASSRTPVYNEQFF. CDR3 coding DNA: TGTGCCAGCAGCCGGACTCCCGTCTACAATGAGCAGTTCTTC.